Described below is a single T cell receptor beta chain sequence and its context. TCRdb's table, derived via immunoSEQ multiplex PCR, lists solely in-frame clones and lacks some. The repertoire holds 150,000 to 200,000 clones, with 75% to 95% as singletons. This sample is drawn from a study of cytomegalovirus exposure and HLA in healthy donors. This CDR3 is 15 amino acids long. Trimming removed 2 bases at V and 1 base at J, with 11 bases between. CDR1 is ENHRY and CDR2 is SYGVKD in the germline V gene. The sequenced sample was PBMCs. This clonotype was sampled from a woman between 18 and 30 years old in good health and CMV-seropositive. This chain joins TRBV10-3 and TRBJ1-2; no firm D call. The CDR3 region is CAISELAQFNYGYTF. The CDR3 region has the DNA TGTGCCATCAGTGAGCTCGCACAGTTTAACTATGGCTACACCTTC.